This T cell receptor beta chain was sequenced for a study of T cells in tuberculosis. Study-wide background: A South African cohort included IGRA-negative adolescents, latently infected IGRA-positive adolescents and adults with active tuberculosis. Study-wide results and limits: Active tuberculosis cases were adults; controls were adolescents.

V lost 8 bases and J lost 5; bases outside the gene matches: 11. Looked up from germline, CDR1 is SGHTA and CDR2 is FQGNSA. The CDR3 has 18 amino acids. About this clone itself: As yet, its antigen is unknown.

Here immunoSEQ multiplex PCR was the method, and the copy in TCRdb shows in-frame clones only, minus some. The table lists some 31,000 clones, approximately 93% of them singletons. Tuberculin skin test and IGRA determined adolescents' latent tuberculosis status at entry. Unsorted cryopreserved PBMC were sequenced, averaging about 92,000 T cells per clinical donor. The receptor's source is a donor aged 10-35 years with latent tuberculosis or without tuberculosis infection. V usage is TRBV7-2 and J usage is TRBJ2-6, with TRBD2 identical over 14 bases. Sample: PBMCs. The CDR3, as DNA: TGTGCCAGCCAAACGGGACTAGCGGGAGAAAGAAGGGCCAACGTCCTGACTTTC. Encoded protein: CASQTGLAGERRANVLTF.